Given below is one T cell receptor beta chain in context. Its cognate antigen has yet to be identified. Per-nucleotide qualities are absent, and no much larger clonotype sits a single base away. The record originates from a study of cytomegalovirus exposure and HLA in healthy donors (dated by TCRdb to the late 2010s). Study-wide context: An earlier analysis of approximately 550 of the donors reported 250 to 350 Gb of sequence data and 100 million to 130 million unique TCR beta sequences from some 180 million T cells. About 310 gigabases of sequencing data and approximately 85 million unique TCR sequences were included in an early release covering roughly 600 HLA-typed donors. Among the roughly 400 genotyped donors, roughly 80% belonged to the genetic ancestry cluster associated with self-reported Caucasian donors. The study aimed to test whether signatures of past pathogen exposure could be identified by cataloging public T cell receptors. The study profiled the T cell repertoires of 666 subjects by immunosequencing and related them to cytomegalovirus serostatus. In addition to the first cohort of approximately 650 subjects, a separate validation cohort of approximately 130 different subjects was used. The study combined high-throughput TCR immunosequencing, statistical association of individual TCRs with disease status, and machine learning to predict cytomegalovirus infection status. A later analysis re-examined previously published TCR beta repertoires from about 700 donors and added high-resolution HLA genotyping to investigate patterns of TCR occurrence. Rather than using new phenotypic data, the later analysis identified candidate immune exposures from TCR beta sequences and from how often those sequences occurred across donors. In an earlier analysis of a few hundred of the donors, high-throughput TCR beta sequencing was used to judge whether each TCR beta V gene segment behaved as functional or pseudogenic. Alongside the repertoire data, information on donor age, sex, ethnicity and CMV serostatus was compiled. A later genetic analysis took genome-wide SNP genotypes for about three fifths of the 666 donors and used that subset as a discovery cohort. All discovery cohort repertoires had been generated using a single sequencing platform. HLA typing covered class I and class II loci at four-digit resolution. The number of donors typed differed by locus, with about 629-630 for A, B, C, DRB1 and DQB1, roughly 520 for DQA1, 600 to 610 for DPA1, and approximately 470 for DPB1. A few DR-DQ haplotypes were treated as single units for association and clustering because of strong linkage in the cohort. Among roughly 400 genotyped donors of the cohort, an average of approximately 240,000 unique TCR beta nucleotide sequences were sequenced per donor, roughly a sixth of them non-productive.

Libraries were constructed by the immunoSEQ multiplex PCR assay. The multiplex PCR relied on a mix of 60 forward primers for TCR Vbeta segments and 13 reverse primers for TCR Jbeta segments. A multiplex PCR assay on genomic DNA amplified the CDR3 region of rearranged TCR beta genes. The Illumina HiSeq System was used to sequence the amplified TCR beta libraries as 87-base-pair reads. The authors' analysis ran thus. In a later analysis, 80 million or so unique TCR beta chains were counted across the 650 to 750 repertoires, and roughly 11 million of these chains were shared by at least two donors. A nearest-neighbor algorithm error-corrected the raw reads and collapsed the reads into unique sequences, merging closely related sequences to remove PCR and sequencing errors. V, D and J gene segments were assigned by aligning CDR3 sequences to IMGT reference sequences. For a sequence to be retained, a match of at least six nucleotides to both a V gene segment and a J gene segment was required. A rearrangement counted as productive if the CDR3 had no stop codons and remained in frame with V and J, and every other rearrangement counted as non-productive. Following IMGT convention, CDR3 was defined as the stretch from the second conserved V-encoded cysteine up to the conserved J-encoded phenylalanine. The earlier analysis of 550 to 650 of the donors excluded any sequence lacking an unambiguous match to a single V gene segment. In an earlier analysis of 450 to 700 of the donors, V segments were called functional above 56.7% productive rearrangements and were called segregating when the between-donor standard deviation exceeded 5%. A statistical classification framework was developed to diagnose cytomegalovirus status using the catalog of TCR beta chain sequences. In a later analysis, V and J genes were assigned by comparing TCR nucleotide sequences against IMGT/GENE-DB human TR gene sequences. The TCRdist pipeline was used in a later analysis to assign CDR3 sequences and most-parsimonious VDJ recombination scenarios. In a later analysis, each TCR beta chain was defined by its CDR3 amino acid sequence together with its V-gene family, and reads without a unique V-gene family were excluded. A later analysis removed 550 to 650 highly shared, low-generation-probability nucleotide sequences to deal with suspected cross-contamination and a sequencing artifact. For each public chain, a later analysis derived a clonal expansion index from normalized ranks of inferred template counts within each repertoire. Generation probabilities in a later analysis came from a VDJ recombination model fitted to out-of-frame rearrangements, and those results were checked against IGoR. A later analysis scored TCR-TCR, TCR-HLA and TCR-CMV co-occurrence with hypergeometric tests, applying a repertoire-size bias correction to TCR pairs. To estimate false discovery rates, a later analysis permuted the HLA or CMV assignments 20 times. In a later analysis, co-occurring TCRs were grouped using DBSCAN, with TCRdist sequence similarity added in when clustering inside HLA-allele-positive subsets. Repertoires with fewer than 30,000 or more than 120,000 public chains were left out of co-occurrence clustering, as were about 5 repertoires with anomalous nucleotide sharing. TCRdb holds this immuneACCESS table with in-frame rearrangements only. Some clones are missing; in checked studies, unresolved V genes explain under half, and the rest has no known cause. V, J and clone size are those of that table, while D and trimming were read from the DNA. This sample holds over 100,000 clones; around 80% were observed only once. The biggest ten clones account for around 5% of the sample.

V is pared back by 6 bases and J by 0 bases, with 15 bases lying between the germline termini. The CDR3 contains 15 residues, cysteine and phenylalanine counted. CDR3 DNA only is kept here, 45 bases in frame from base 1. Looking up the germline V gene (reference sequence) yields CDR1 GTSNPN and CDR2 SVGIG. The cohort consisted of some 730 healthy bone marrow donors. At the time of sampling, every cohort member was nominally healthy, though immune exposures that went unrecorded were likely present. The donor was CMV seropositive and belonged to the group of more than 250 seropositive cohort members. Each donor provided a peripheral blood sample, and peripheral blood mononuclear cells were used for TCR beta sequencing. The Qiagen DNeasy Blood Extraction Kit was used to extract genomic DNA from the blood cell samples. Study-wide findings and limitations: A later analysis found that most CMV-associated TCR beta chains appeared HLA-restricted, with HLA associations seemingly driven largely by CMV exposure. Linkage disequilibrium might explain the correlated functional status among segregating V segments, but an unknown experimental factor could not be excluded. Cytomegalovirus status was reported to be diagnosed by the classifier with high specificity and sensitivity in both the original and validation cohorts. A group of highly shared sequence variants was considered likely to be a technical artifact of the sequencing pipeline. Over 15 rarely observed V segments, including chromosome 9 orphons, were excluded from the earlier analysis of just under 600 of the donors because counts were too low. A further reported finding was that TCR beta sequences accurately predicted the HLA-A and HLA-B alleles for most subjects in the first cohort. In a later genetic analysis, a missense DCLRE1C variant was associated with V-gene and J-gene trimming of TCR beta chains, and the association was replicated in an independent cohort. A later analysis reported that several top co-occurrence clusters appeared linked to parvovirus B19, influenza, CMV and Epstein-Barr virus. When HLA alleles, especially DR and DQ, strongly co-occurred, attributing TCR associations to individual alleles was difficult. An earlier analysis of around 600 of the donors showed that most TCR beta V segments appeared in productive rearrangements either about 87% or about 30% of the time, which broadly matched IMGT annotations. Across donors, most TCR sequences were observed very rarely, whereas some public TCRs were present in many individuals. Immune exposure information for the cohort was limited to CMV serostatus. In the study, 150 to 200 TCR beta chains were listed as associated with cytomegalovirus. In vitro tests confirmed that a few of the cytomegalovirus-associated TCR beta chains recognize cytomegalovirus antigens. Presence/absence analyses assumed roughly uniform sequencing depth across donors, an assumption that may not hold. Because the 87-base-pair reads could not distinguish some IMGT-functional V segments, including TRBV6-2 and TRBV6-3, those segments were excluded. In a later analysis, TCR association rates were found to vary across HLA loci, with the most associated TCRs seen for DRB1 alleles and the fewest for HLA-C alleles. The authors suggested that the approach could potentially be extended to other disease states and immunological phenotypes. A later analysis associated about 18,000 TCR beta sequences with specific HLA alleles at a false discovery rate of 0.05. According to a later genetic analysis, donors in an Asian-associated ancestry cluster had fewer N-insertions in productive TCRs than the approximately 700-donor mean. Only TCR beta chains were sequenced in this cohort, and the absence of alpha or paired-chain data limited detectable features. In a later analysis, HLA-associated TCR beta chains showed more clonal expansion and lower generation probabilities than non-associated chains that were equally common. HLA typing was unavailable for some donors at each locus, so association tests used only the typed subset.

The receptor was derived from a young woman in good health and CMV-seropositive. The rearrangement joined TRBV30 to TRBJ2-4; the D gene is not confidently resolved. The sample taken for sequencing was PBMCs. CDR3 protein: CACQSYDIAKNIQYF. The DNA reads TGTGCCTGCCAATCCTACGACATAGCCAAAAACATTCAGTACTTC.